This TCR beta chain was documented in a study of cytomegalovirus exposure and HLA in healthy donors. The germline gives CDR1 SGHTA, CDR2 FQGNSA. This CDR3 comprises 19 residues. V lost 4 bases to trimming and J lost 5 bases; unmatched junction nucleotides: 21. Amplification used 60 Vbeta primers and 13 Jbeta primers. The assay was immunoSEQ multiplex PCR, and TCRdb's table has in-frame clones only and misses some. Of about 110,000 clones listed, 65% to 80% are singletons. As to this clone: The target antigen is unknown.

General study points: Available immune exposure information covered CMV serostatus only.

The sample consisted of PBMCs. This TCR derives from a male donor in good health and CMV-seropositive. The V call is TRBV7-2, the J call TRBJ2-7; 9 bases line up with TRBD2. The CDR3 reads CASSSMLGVLRGGEHEQYF. The CDR3 DNA follows: TGTGCCAGCAGCTCCATGTTAGGTGTTTTGCGGGGGGGCGAGCACGAGCAGTACTTC.